The 23 T cell receptor beta chains below all came from one sample that was sequenced in a study of T-cell reconstitution after alpha-beta-depleted transplantation in children. TCRbeta library preparation incorporated unique molecular identifiers. TCRdb re-derived calls from the PCR reads in MiXCR, one entry per CDR3 protein. The repertoire holds about 830,000 distinct CDR3 sequences, with roughly 16% as singletons. The sample was PBMCs, mostly from graft donor cells, taken 360 days after TCRalphabeta/CD19-depleted stem cell transplant. The receptor source for this set is a male patient aged 10 to 17 who had a stem cell transplant for acute lymphoblastic leukemia, so the T cells may come from the graft donor.

This clonotype has just a few counts. The J gene is TRBJ2-1, the V gene TRBV21-1; the table gives TRBD2 as D, unverified against the DNA. TRBV21-1 is classified as a pseudogene. This CDR3 has 19 amino acids. The CDR3 bases are TGTGCCAACCTAATTTTACAGGGAACTAGCGGGAGCGGGGTCGATGAGCAGTTCTTC. This encodes CANLILQGTSGSGVDEQFF.

The chain is built from TRBV18 and TRBJ2-7, with 10 bases aligning to TRBD2. The CDR3 extends over 14 amino acids. With 8 bases clipped from V and 2 bases from J, the junction kept 6 bases outside the gene matches. CDR1 and CDR2 (germline): KGHSH, LQKENI. The CDR3 region has the DNA TGTGCCAGCGCGGGGCTAGCGGGAGCCTACGAGCAGTACTTC. It encodes CASAGLAGAYEQYF.

The gene calls are TRBV5-1 and TRBJ2-7, with 8 bases identical to TRBD1. Germline CDR1 and CDR2: SGHRS and YFSETQ. V trimming: 5 bases; J trimming: 5 bases; junction bases outside the gene matches: 12. The CDR3 sequence is 15 residues long. CDR3: CASSSPDRALNEQYF. The CDR3 DNA reads TGCGCCAGCAGTTCACCGGACAGGGCCCTAAACGAGCAGTACTTC.

This clonotype occurred a few times. The rearrangement links TRBV5-1 to TRBJ2-7, with 8 positions matching TRBD1. V lost 5 bases, J lost 4 bases, and 5 bases stayed unmatched. The CDR3 is 13 residues long. Germline lookup yields CDR1 SGHRS and CDR2 YFSETQ. CDR3 region: CASRARGQYEQYF. As DNA, the CDR3 is TGCGCCAGCAGGGCCAGGGGGCAATACGAGCAGTACTTC.

This clonotype was recorded many times. V usage is TRBV10-3 and J usage is TRBJ1-1; tentative D call: TRBD1 (5 bases). The CDR3 sequence is 13 residues long. In germline, CDR1 is ENHRY, CDR2 SYGVKD. V was clipped by 10 bases and J by 0 bases, with 12 bases between them. Here the CDR3 reads CAKSQGLNTEAFF. CDR3 DNA: TGTGCCAAAAGCCAGGGCTTGAACACTGAAGCTTTCTTT.

The J gene is TRBJ1-1, the V gene TRBV20-1; 9 nucleotides line up with TRBD1. CDR1 and CDR2 from the germline V gene are DFQATT and SNEGSKA (reference sequence). Trimming at V came to 0 bases and at J to 0 bases, leaving 2 bases not matched to a gene. There are 15 residues in the CDR3. Here the CDR3 reads CSARDTGGMNTEAFF. CDR3 DNA: TGCAGTGCTAGAGATACAGGGGGCATGAACACTGAAGCTTTCTTT.

This sequence joins TRBV6-5 and TRBJ1-1; 10 nucleotides align to TRBD1. The trim removed 0 bases at V and 1 base at J, leaving 5 bases unmatched. Germline V CDR1 and CDR2: MNHEY, SVGAGI. This CDR3 has 17 residues. The CDR3 DNA is TGTGCCAGCAGTTACTCTTGGGACAGGGGACCGAACACTGAAGCTTTCTTT. Its translation is CASSYSWDRGPNTEAFF.

The CDR3 reads CASSQGGQQGLGAFF. The CDR3 coding sequence is TGTGCCAGCAGCCAAGGGGGGCAGCAGGGGTTGGGAGCTTTCTTT. The chain carries TRBV4-2 and TRBJ1-1, with D perhaps TRBD1 (6 bases). The V and J ends lost 1 base and 10 bases respectively, with 19 bases between them. CDR1 LGHNA and CDR2 YNFKEQ come from the germline V gene. The CDR3 covers 15 residues.

The chain employs TRBV6-1 and TRBJ2-6; the D gene is possibly TRBD2 (5 bases). CDR3 length equals 12 residues. V gave up 11 bases and J gave up 4 bases, with 9 bases separating them. CDR1 is MNHNS, CDR2 SASEGT, per germline. CDR3 in DNA: TGTGCCGGCTCGGGGGGGGCCAACGTCCTGACTTTC. It specifies CAGSGGANVLTF.

This clonotype was picked up many times. The CDR3, as DNA: TGTGCCAGCTTCTTGGCAACTAGCGGGAGGGTTGAGCAGTTCTTC. Translating it yields CASFLATSGRVEQFF. The V gene is TRBV6-5, the J gene TRBJ2-1, with 13 bases aligning to TRBD2. V was pared by 8 bases and J by 9 bases, with 10 bases of the junction left unmatched. The germline V gene encodes CDR1 MNHEY and CDR2 SVGAGI. This CDR3 spans 15 amino acids.

This clonotype was observed a few times. The chain employs TRBV10-2 and TRBJ2-5; tentatively, D is TRBD1 (5 bases). The CDR3 spans 14 residues. V gave up 6 bases and J gave up 5 bases, with 16 bases separating them. The germline gives CDR1 WSHSY, CDR2 SAAADI. CDR3 region: CASRGLDPGETQYF. CDR3 coding DNA: TGCGCCAGCAGGGGGCTAGACCCAGGGGAGACCCAGTACTTC.

With respect to this clonotype: One end of the junction does not line up with germline, which may come from a read error. The chain couples TRBV9 to TRBJ2-5; 10 positions agree with TRBD2. The CDR3 contains 16 residues. Germline V gene data show CDR1 as SGDLS and CDR2 as YYNGEE. DNA for the CDR3: TGTGCCACCAGCGTTAGCGGGAGGCCCGCCGGGGAGACCCAGTACTTC. It yields the protein CATSVSGRPAGETQYF.

This clonotype was counted a few times. The V gene is TRBV4-1, the J gene TRBJ1-2; D is ambiguous. V lost 0 bases to trimming and J lost 3 bases, with 11 bases between them. CDR3 length: 15 residues. CDR1 and CDR2 from the germline V gene are MGHRA and YSYEKL. CDR3 region: CASSQDPSDDYGYTF. Written as DNA, the CDR3 is TGCGCCAGCAGCCAAGACCCATCGGATGACTATGGCTACACCTTC.

In its sample, this clonotype was seen a few times. The rearrangement uses TRBV27 and TRBJ2-3; 14 nucleotides align to TRBD2. With 3 bases clipped from V and 1 base from J, the junction kept 3 bases outside the gene matches. The CDR3 runs 17 residues. Germline V gives CDR1 MNHEY, CDR2 SMNVEV (reference sequence). The CDR3 sequence is CASSLGLAGVRTDTQYF. CDR3 nucleotide sequence: TGTGCCAGCAGTTTGGGACTAGCGGGAGTTCGCACAGATACGCAGTATTTT.

This clonotype showed up just a few times. The chain uses TRBV5-1 and TRBJ2-6; either TRBD1 or TRBD2 may fit D (7 bases each). Germline V lookup: CDR1 SGHRS, CDR2 YFSETQ. The germline V and J ends were trimmed by 3 bases and 0 bases, with 13 bases remaining between them. The CDR3 is made up of 17 amino acids. The CDR3 coding sequence is TGCGCCAGCAGCTGGGAGGGGGCCGTCTCTGGGGCCAACGTCCTGACTTTC. Its protein is CASSWEGAVSGANVLTF.

The sample holds a few counts of this clonotype. CDR3: CASSLYQGPTGELFF. Written as DNA, the CDR3 is TGTGCCAGCAGTTTGTACCAGGGGCCCACCGGGGAGCTGTTTTTT. The chain links TRBV12-3 or TRBV12-4 to TRBJ2-2, with D perhaps TRBD1 (6 bases). CDR3 length: 15 amino acids. Between the trimmed V and J ends, which lost 3 bases and 4 bases, there was a span of 12 bases.

This clonotype appeared a few times. The chain employs TRBV27 and TRBJ2-1, with 10 bases fitting TRBD2. This CDR3 contains 15 residues. The V gene's germline CDR1 is MNHEY and CDR2 SMNVEV (reference sequence). With V trimmed by 8 bases and J by 8 bases, 12 bases remained unmatched. CDR3 residues: CASFKGASGSHEQFF. CDR3 nucleotides: TGTGCCAGCTTCAAGGGGGCTAGCGGGAGCCATGAGCAGTTCTTC.

This clonotype was seen ten or more times. The chain carries TRBV20-1 and TRBJ1-6; unclear D gene. Germline CDR1 DFQATT, CDR2 SNEGSKA (reference sequence). Between the trimmed V and J ends, which lost 7 bases and 9 bases, there was a span of 28 bases. CDR3 length: 17 residues. CDR3 in DNA: TGCAGTGGCCTCCCCGGGTCTGATGAATATACGAGTTCACCCCTCCACTTT. Protein sequence: CSGLPGSDEYTSSPLHF.

The chain uses TRBV24-1 and TRBJ2-5; D not certain. The V and J ends lost 1 base and 3 bases respectively, with 2 bases between them. The CDR3 is 12 amino acids. The V gene's germline CDR1 is KGHDR and CDR2 SFDVKD. The CDR3 DNA is TGTGCCACCAGTGATTTAAAAGAGACCCAGTACTTC. Protein product: CATSDLKETQYF.

This clonotype was found many times. The chain uses TRBV6-5 and TRBJ1-2; 7 nucleotides align to TRBD1. CDR1 is MNHEY, CDR2 SVGAGI, per germline. V was pared by 6 bases and J by 6 bases, with 13 bases of the junction left unmatched. CDR3 length: 15 amino acids. CDR3 in DNA: TGTGCCAGCAGATTACCTGGGACAGTCGGCCATGGCTACACCTTC. This sequence encodes CASRLPGTVGHGYTF.

This clonotype appeared a few times. The chain is built from TRBV7-8 and TRBJ2-7; 9 bases match TRBD1. Losses at the gene ends were 5 bases for V and 3 bases for J; bases not matched to a gene: 8. This CDR3 contains 15 residues. Germline CDR1 reads SGHVS; CDR2 reads FQNEAQ. The CDR3 region is CASSPHRDRVYEQYF. In DNA form, the CDR3 reads TGTGCCAGCAGCCCTCACCGGGACAGGGTCTACGAGCAGTACTTC.

CDR3 residues: CASSLDIGQFF. The CDR3 nucleotides are TGTGCCAGCAGCTTAGATATAGGGCAGTTCTTC. The J gene is TRBJ2-1, the V gene TRBV7-8, with D uncertain. The CDR3 consists of 11 residues. Per germline, CDR1 SGHVS and CDR2 FQNEAQ. The V end was cut by 1 base, the J end by 12 bases, with 7 bases between.

This clonotype was seen only a few times. V usage is TRBV11-1 and J usage is TRBJ2-1, with D uncertain. From germline, CDR1 is SGHAT and CDR2 FQDESV (reference sequence). The CDR3 sequence is 13 residues long. V lost 5 bases, J lost 7 bases, and 12 bases lay in between. CDR3 DNA sequence: TGTGCCAGCAGCCCCATCAGGTTGAATGAGCAGTTCTTC. Its translation is CASSPIRLNEQFF.